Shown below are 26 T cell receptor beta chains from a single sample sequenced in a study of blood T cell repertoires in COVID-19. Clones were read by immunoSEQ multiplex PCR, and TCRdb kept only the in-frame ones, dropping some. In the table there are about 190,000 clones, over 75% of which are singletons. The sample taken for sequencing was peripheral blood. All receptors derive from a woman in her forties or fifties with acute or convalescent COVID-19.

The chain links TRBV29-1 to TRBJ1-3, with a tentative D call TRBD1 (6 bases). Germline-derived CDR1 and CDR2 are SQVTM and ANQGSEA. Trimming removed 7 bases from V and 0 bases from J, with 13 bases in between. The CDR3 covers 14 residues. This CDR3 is CSARTAFSGNTIYF. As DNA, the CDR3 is TGCAGCGCACGGACAGCTTTCTCTGGAAACACCATATATTTT.

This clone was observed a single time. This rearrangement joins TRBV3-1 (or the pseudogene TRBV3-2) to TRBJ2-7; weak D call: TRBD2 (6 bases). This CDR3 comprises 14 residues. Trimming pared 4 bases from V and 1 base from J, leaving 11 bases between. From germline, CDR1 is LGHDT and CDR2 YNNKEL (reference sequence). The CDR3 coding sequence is TGTGCCAGCAGCCTCCGGGGGACGTCCTACGAGCAGTACTTC. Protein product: CASSLRGTSYEQYF.

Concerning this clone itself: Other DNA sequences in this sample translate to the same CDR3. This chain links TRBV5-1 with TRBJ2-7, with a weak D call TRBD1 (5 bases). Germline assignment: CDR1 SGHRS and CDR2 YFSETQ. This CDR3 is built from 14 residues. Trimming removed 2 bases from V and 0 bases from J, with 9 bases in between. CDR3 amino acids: CASSLQASSYEQYF. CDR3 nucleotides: TGCGCCAGCAGCTTACAGGCCTCCTCCTACGAGCAGTACTTC. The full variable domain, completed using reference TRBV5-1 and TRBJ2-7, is KAGVTQTPRYLIKTRGQQVTLSCSPISGHRSVSWYQQTPGQGLQFLFEYFSETQRNKGNFPGRFSGRQFSNSRSEMNVSTLELGDSALYLCASSLQASSYEQYFGPGTRLTVT.

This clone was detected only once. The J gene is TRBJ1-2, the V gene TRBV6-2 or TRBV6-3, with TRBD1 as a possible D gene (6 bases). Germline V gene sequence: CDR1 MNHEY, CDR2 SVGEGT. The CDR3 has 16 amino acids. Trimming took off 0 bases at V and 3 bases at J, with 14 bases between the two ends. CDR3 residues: CASSYSRGRGDYGYTF. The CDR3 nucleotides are TGTGCCAGCAGTTACTCGCGGGGGCGCGGAGACTATGGCTACACCTTC.

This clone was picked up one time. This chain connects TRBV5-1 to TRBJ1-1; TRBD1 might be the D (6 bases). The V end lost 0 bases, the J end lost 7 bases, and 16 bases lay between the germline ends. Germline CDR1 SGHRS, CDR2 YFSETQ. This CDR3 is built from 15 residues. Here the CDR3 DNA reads TGCGCCAGCAGCTTGGACAGGGCAGGGGTCGGTGAAGCTTTCTTT. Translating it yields CASSLDRAGVGEAFF.

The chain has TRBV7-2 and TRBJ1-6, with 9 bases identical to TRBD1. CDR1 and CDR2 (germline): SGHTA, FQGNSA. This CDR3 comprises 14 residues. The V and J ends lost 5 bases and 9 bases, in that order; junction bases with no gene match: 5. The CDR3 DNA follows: TGTGCCAGCAGCACAGGGGGCCGGAGTTCACCCCTCCACTTT. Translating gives CASSTGGRSSPLHF.

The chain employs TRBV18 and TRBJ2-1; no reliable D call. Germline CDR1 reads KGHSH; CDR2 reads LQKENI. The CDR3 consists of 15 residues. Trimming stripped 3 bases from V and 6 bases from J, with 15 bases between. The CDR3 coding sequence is TGTGCCAGCTCACCTCCCGGTGCACCGGGCAATGAGCAGTTCTTC. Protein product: CASSPPGAPGNEQFF.

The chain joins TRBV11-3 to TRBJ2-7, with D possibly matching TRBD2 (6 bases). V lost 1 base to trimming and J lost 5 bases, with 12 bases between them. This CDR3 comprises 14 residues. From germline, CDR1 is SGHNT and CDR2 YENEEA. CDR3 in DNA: TGTGCCAGCAGCTTAGGGACGGGGAGGAACGAGCAGTACTTC. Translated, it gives CASSLGTGRNEQYF.

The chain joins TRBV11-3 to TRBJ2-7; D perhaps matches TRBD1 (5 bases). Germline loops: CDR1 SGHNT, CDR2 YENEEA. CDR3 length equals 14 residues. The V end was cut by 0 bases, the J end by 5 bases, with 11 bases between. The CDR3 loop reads CASSLDGAANEQYF. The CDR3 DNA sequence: TGTGCCAGCAGCTTAGATGGGGCGGCTAACGAGCAGTACTTC.

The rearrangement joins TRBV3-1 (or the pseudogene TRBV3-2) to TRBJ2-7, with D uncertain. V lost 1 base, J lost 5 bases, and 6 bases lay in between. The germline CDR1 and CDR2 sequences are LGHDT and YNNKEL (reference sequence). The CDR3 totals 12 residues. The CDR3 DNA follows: TGTGCCAGCAGCCAAGTGCGTCACGAGCAGTACTTC. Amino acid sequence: CASSQVRHEQYF.

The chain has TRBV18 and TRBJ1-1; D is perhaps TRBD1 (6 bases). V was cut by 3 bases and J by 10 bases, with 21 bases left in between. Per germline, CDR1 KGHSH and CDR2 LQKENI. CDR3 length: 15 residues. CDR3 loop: CASSPPGEGPRVAFF. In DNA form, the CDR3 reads TGTGCCAGCTCACCCCCAGGGGAGGGCCCACGTGTAGCTTTCTTT.

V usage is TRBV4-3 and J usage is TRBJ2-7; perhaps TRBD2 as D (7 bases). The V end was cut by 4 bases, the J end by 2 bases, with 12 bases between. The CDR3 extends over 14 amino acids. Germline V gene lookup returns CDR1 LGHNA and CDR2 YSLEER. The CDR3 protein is CASSPEGGPYEQYF. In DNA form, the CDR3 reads TGCGCCAGCAGCCCCGAGGGGGGGCCCTACGAGCAGTACTTC.

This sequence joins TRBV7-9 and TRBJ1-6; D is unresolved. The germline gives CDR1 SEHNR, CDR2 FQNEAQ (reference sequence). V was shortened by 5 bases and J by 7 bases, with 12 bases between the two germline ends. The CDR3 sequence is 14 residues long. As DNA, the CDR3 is TGTGCCAGCAGCGCAAGTAGCGGGAATTCACCCCTCCACTTT. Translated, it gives CASSASSGNSPLHF.

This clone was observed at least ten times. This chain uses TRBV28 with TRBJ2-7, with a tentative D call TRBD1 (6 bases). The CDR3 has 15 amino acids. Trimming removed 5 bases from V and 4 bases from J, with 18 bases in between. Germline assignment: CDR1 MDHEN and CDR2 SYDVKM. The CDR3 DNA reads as TGTGCCAGCAGTCGACATGAGGCAGGGGATTACGAGCAGTACTTC. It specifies CASSRHEAGDYEQYF.

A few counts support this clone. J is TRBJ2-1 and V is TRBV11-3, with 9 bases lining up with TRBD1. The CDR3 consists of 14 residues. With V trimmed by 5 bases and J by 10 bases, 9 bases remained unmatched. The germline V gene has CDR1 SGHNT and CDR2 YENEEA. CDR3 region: CASSLNRGHGEQFF. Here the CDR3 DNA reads TGTGCCAGCAGCCTCAACAGGGGGCATGGCGAGCAGTTCTTC. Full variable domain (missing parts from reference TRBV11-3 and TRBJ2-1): EAGVVQSPRYKIIEKKQPVAFWCNPISGHNTLYWYLQNLGQGPELLIRYENEEAVDDSQLPKDRFSAERLKGVDSTLKIQPAELGDSAVYLCASSLNRGHGEQFFGPGTRLTVL.

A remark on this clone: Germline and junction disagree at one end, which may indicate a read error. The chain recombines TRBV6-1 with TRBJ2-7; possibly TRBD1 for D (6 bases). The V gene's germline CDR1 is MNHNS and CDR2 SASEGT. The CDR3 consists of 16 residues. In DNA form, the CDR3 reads TGTGCCAGCACTGAAGCATCGACAGGTGTTACCTACGAGCAGTACTTC. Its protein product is CASTEASTGVTYEQYF.

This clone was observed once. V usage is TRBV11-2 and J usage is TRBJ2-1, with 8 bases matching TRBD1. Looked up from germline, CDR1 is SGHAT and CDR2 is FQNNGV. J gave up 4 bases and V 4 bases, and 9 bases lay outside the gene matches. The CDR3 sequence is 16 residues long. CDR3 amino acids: CASSSRLDRAYNEQFF. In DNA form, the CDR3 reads TGTGCCAGCAGCTCTCGGTTGGACAGGGCGTACAATGAGCAGTTCTTC.

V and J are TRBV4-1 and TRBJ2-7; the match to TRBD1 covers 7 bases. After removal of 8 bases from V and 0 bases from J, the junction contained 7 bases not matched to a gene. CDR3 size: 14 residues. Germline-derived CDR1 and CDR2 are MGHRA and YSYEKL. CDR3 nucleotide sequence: TGCGCCAGCGCTACAGGGGAACTCTCCTACGAGCAGTACTTC. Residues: CASATGELSYEQYF.

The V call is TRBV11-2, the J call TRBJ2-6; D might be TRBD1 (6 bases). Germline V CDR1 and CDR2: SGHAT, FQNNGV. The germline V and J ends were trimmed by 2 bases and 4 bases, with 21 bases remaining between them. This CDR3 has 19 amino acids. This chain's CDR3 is CASSLRTDGPHYGANVLTF. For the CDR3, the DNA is TGTGCCAGCAGCTTAAGGACAGATGGGCCACATTACGGGGCCAACGTCCTGACTTTC.

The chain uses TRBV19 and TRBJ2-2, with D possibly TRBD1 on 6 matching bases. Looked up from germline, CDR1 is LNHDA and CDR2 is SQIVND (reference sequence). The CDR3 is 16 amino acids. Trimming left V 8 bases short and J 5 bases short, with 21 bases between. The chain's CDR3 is CASRPGQTRGTGELFF. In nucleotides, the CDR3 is TGTGCCAGTCGGCCCGGACAGACCCGCGGAACCGGGGAGCTGTTTTTT.

CDR3 nucleotide sequence: TGTGCTTGTTCCAGGGACAGATCTTCCTACGAGCAGTACTTC. It encodes CACSRDRSSYEQYF. The chain recombines TRBV19 with TRBJ2-7; 7 nucleotides align to TRBD1. This CDR3 comprises 14 residues. Germline lookup yields CDR1 LNHDA and CDR2 SQIVND (reference sequence).

CDR3: CAISEGGGSNYGYTF. In DNA form, the CDR3 reads TGTGCCATCAGTGAGGGGGGGGGATCTAACTATGGCTACACCTTC. The chain joins TRBV10-3 to TRBJ1-2; the D gene is possibly TRBD1 (5 bases). The V and J ends lost 2 bases and 0 bases respectively, with 10 bases between them. Germline assignment: CDR1 ENHRY and CDR2 SYGVKD. The CDR3 has 15 amino acids.

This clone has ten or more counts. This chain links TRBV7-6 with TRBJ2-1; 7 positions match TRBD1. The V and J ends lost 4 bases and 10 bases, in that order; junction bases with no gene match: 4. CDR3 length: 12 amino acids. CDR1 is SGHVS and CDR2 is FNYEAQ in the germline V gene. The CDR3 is CASSSRQGEQFF. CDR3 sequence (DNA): TGTGCCAGCAGCTCTCGACAGGGAGAGCAGTTCTTC.

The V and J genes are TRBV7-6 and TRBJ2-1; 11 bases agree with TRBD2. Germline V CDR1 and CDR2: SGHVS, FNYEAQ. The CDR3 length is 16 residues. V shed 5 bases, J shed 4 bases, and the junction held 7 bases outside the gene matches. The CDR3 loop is CASSQTGTSGYNEQFF. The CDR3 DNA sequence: TGTGCCAGCAGCCAAACCGGGACTAGCGGATACAATGAGCAGTTCTTC.

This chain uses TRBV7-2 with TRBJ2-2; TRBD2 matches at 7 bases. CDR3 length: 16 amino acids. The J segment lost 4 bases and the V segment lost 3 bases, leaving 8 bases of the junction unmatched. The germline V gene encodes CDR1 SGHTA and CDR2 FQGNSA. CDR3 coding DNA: TGTGCCAGCAGCTTCAATCCGGGGGGAACCACCGGGGAGCTGTTTTTT. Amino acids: CASSFNPGGTTGELFF.

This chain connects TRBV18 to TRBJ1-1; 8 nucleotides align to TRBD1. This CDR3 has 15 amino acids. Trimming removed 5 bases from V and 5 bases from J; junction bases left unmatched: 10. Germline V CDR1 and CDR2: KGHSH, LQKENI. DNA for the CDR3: TGTGCCAGCTCAGGTCTAGGACAGGGCATGACTGAAGCTTTCTTT. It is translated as CASSGLGQGMTEAFF.